The 14 T cell receptor beta chains reported below all come from one sample, sequenced in a study of Ad26.COV2.S vaccination and SARS-CoV-2 variants. The treatment is: 15 to 20 received Ad26.COV2.S at low or high dose, single or two shots; about 5 received placebo; per-sample allocation not given. Collection of samples fell on day 63 after the first vaccine or placebo injection. TCRdb keeps only in-frame clones here, not all; method: immunoSEQ multiplex PCR. The sample contains 300,000 to 500,000 clones, about 88% of which appear only once. Sequenced material: peripheral blood, taken in a trial of Ad26.COV2.S vaccine versus placebo. Receptors were obtained from a person between 18 and 65 years old who received the Ad26.COV2.S COVID-19 vaccine or a placebo.

The chain is built from TRBV5-5 and TRBJ2-7; TRBD1 aligns across 7 bases. Per the germline V gene, CDR1 is SGHKS and CDR2 is YYEKEE (reference sequence). CDR3 size: 13 residues. V was clipped by 4 bases and J by 3 bases; unmatched bases: 4. The chain's CDR3 is CASSEYRGYEQYF. The CDR3 DNA is TGTGCCAGCAGCGAATACAGGGGCTACGAGCAGTACTTC.

The CDR3 loop reads CASSEERAQETQYF. The DNA for the CDR3 is TGTGCCAGCAGTGAAGAGAGGGCTCAGGAGACCCAGTACTTC. The chain joins TRBV2 to TRBJ2-5, with a tentative D call TRBD2 (5 bases). CDR1 and CDR2 (germline): SNHLY, FYNNEI. V dropped 1 base and J dropped 5 bases, with 11 bases sitting between them. CDR3 length: 14 amino acids.

The rearrangement links TRBV28 to TRBJ2-5; the D gene could be TRBD1 or TRBD2 (5 bases each). Trimming left V 10 bases short and J 4 bases short, with 22 bases between. The CDR3 covers 15 residues. The germline CDR1 and CDR2 sequences are MDHEN and SYDVKM. The CDR3 sequence is CATLDGADLGETQYF. As DNA, the CDR3 is TGTGCCACCTTGGACGGGGCCGATCTTGGAGAGACCCAGTACTTC.

This chain uses TRBV11-3 with TRBJ2-3; D uncertain. Trimming took off 2 bases at V and 4 bases at J, with 7 bases between the two ends. Germline-derived CDR1 and CDR2 are SGHNT and YENEEA. The CDR3 extends over 13 amino acids. The CDR3 is CASSLFSPDTQYF. The DNA of the CDR3 is TGTGCCAGCAGCTTATTTTCTCCAGATACGCAGTATTTT.

The gene calls are TRBV27 and TRBJ2-2; maybe TRBD1 (6 bases). V was pared by 5 bases and J by 0 bases, with 19 bases between. CDR1 and CDR2 from the germline V gene are MNHEY and SMNVEV (reference sequence). The CDR3 runs 18 residues. The CDR3 here is CASSRFATGTTNTGELFF. CDR3 in DNA: TGTGCCAGCAGTAGATTCGCTACCGGGACAACGAACACCGGGGAGCTGTTTTTT.

The chain recombines TRBV5-1 with TRBJ2-7; weak D call: TRBD1 (6 bases). The CDR3 has 14 residues. CDR1 is SGHRS and CDR2 is YFSETQ in the germline V gene. Trimming shortened V by 4 bases and J by 3 bases, and 14 bases separated the two germline ends. The CDR3 nucleotides are TGCGCCAGCAGCCCCGCCTTCAGGGGCTACGAGCAGTACTTC. It yields the protein CASSPAFRGYEQYF.

This chain uses TRBV2 with TRBJ2-3; maybe TRBD1 (5 bases). This CDR3 comprises 13 residues. Between the trimmed V and J ends, which lost 0 bases and 13 bases, there was a span of 14 bases. CDR1 and CDR2 (germline): SNHLY, FYNNEI. The CDR3, as DNA: TGTGCCAGCAGTGAAGCGCTTCGGCTAGGGGAGTATTTT. This translates into CASSEALRLGEYF.

The rearrangement uses TRBV2 and TRBJ2-7; 7 bases fit TRBD1. The germline V gene has CDR1 SNHLY and CDR2 FYNNEI. This CDR3 is built from 14 residues. V lost 7 bases to trimming and J lost 0 bases; unmatched junction nucleotides: 6. This CDR3 is CASMKDRNSYEQYF. The CDR3 DNA follows: TGTGCCAGCATGAAGGACAGGAACTCCTACGAGCAGTACTTC.

The count of this clone is one. The V and J genes are TRBV14 and TRBJ2-7; D could derive from TRBD1 or TRBD2 (5 bases each). V gave up 0 bases and J gave up 2 bases, with 17 bases separating them. The CDR3 covers 17 residues. The germline V gene has CDR1 SGHDN and CDR2 FVKESK. The CDR3 DNA follows: TGTGCCAGCAGCCAAGATCACTTGGGGCTAGCCGCCTACGAGCAGTACTTC. This gives the protein CASSQDHLGLAAYEQYF.

The chain links TRBV4-1 to TRBJ2-5; D is unclear. Germline V gives CDR1 MGHRA, CDR2 YSYEKL. V was trimmed by 5 bases and J by 0 bases, leaving 10 bases between them. The CDR3 consists of 14 residues. The CDR3 DNA reads as TGCGCCAGCAGCTATAGGGCGTACCAAGAGACCCAGTACTTC. As protein: CASSYRAYQETQYF.

This clone appeared a few times. V and J are TRBV6-4 and TRBJ2-2; tentative D call: TRBD2 (5 bases). Germline V CDR1 and CDR2: MRHNA, SNTAGT. V lost 0 bases and J lost 7, with 12 bases in between. The CDR3 covers 15 residues. DNA for the CDR3: TGTGCCAGCAGTGACTCTTACGGAGAGGGCGGGGAGCTGTTTTTT. Translated: CASSDSYGEGGELFF.

The rearrangement links TRBV19 to TRBJ2-2; D gene ambiguous. The CDR3 has 12 amino acids. The V gene's germline CDR1 is LNHDA and CDR2 SQIVND (reference sequence). V was shortened by 3 bases and J by 7 bases, with 6 bases between the two germline ends. CDR3 in amino acids: CASSIYSGELFF. Written as DNA, the CDR3 is TGTGCCAGTAGTATCTACAGCGGGGAGCTGTTTTTT.

In the case of this clone: This CDR3 is also generated by other DNA sequences in the sample. The rearrangement joins TRBV29-1 to TRBJ1-1; D unclear. Germline loops: CDR1 SQVTM, CDR2 ANQGSEA. Trimming pared 6 bases from V and 1 base from J, leaving 6 bases between. The CDR3 sequence is 11 residues long. The CDR3 nucleotides are TGCAGCGTCGCTAGGAACACTGAAGCTTTCTTT. Encoded protein: CSVARNTEAFF.

This chain links TRBV5-6 with TRBJ2-3; a weak D match, TRBD2 (7 bases). V was shortened by 4 bases and J by 6 bases, with 21 bases between the two germline ends. This CDR3 comprises 16 residues. Germline V CDR1 and CDR2: SGHDT, YYEEEE. CDR3 loop: CASSQLGGGAWDTQYF. The DNA for the CDR3 is TGTGCCAGCAGCCAGCTAGGTGGGGGGGCTTGGGATACGCAGTATTTT.